This T cell receptor (beta chain) was found in a study of CD4+ T cells in melanoma. Broader study findings: CD8+ T cell, macrophage and B cell function reportedly correlated with neoantigen-specific CD4+ T cells. In melanoma, neoantigen-specific CD4+ T cells reportedly differed in differentiation state.

Measured with immunoSEQ multiplex PCR; TCRdb has only the in-frame clones, and not every one. Of more than 90,000 clones in the sample, 92% were seen once. CDR1 SEHNR and CDR2 FQNEAQ come from the germline V gene (reference sequence). The CDR3 spans 13 residues. V lost 5 bases to trimming and J lost 6 bases; unmatched junction nucleotides: 6. Note on this clone: Its antigen is undetermined.

The specimen sequenced was peripheral blood. The sequence derives from a human donor with melanoma. The chain employs TRBV7-9 and TRBJ1-1; 7 nucleotides match TRBD1. Written as DNA, the CDR3 is TGTGCCAGCAGCCCACCAGGGGGACCTGAAGCTTTCTTT. It encodes CASSPPGGPEAFF.